The T cell receptor (beta chain) under discussion was sequenced for a study of technical replicates of blood from a handful of donors (dated by TCRdb to about 2017). CDR1 SQVTM and CDR2 ANQGSEA are derived from the germline V gene. V gives up 7 bases and J gives up 6 bases, and the segment between their germline ends measures 15 bases. The CDR3 contains 12 residues, cysteine and phenylalanine counted. CDR3 DNA only is kept here, 36 bases in frame from base 1. Concerning this clone itself: Its antigen remains unidentified. It has no much larger one-base neighbor in the sample; base qualities were not kept.

The library was generated by the immunoSEQ multiplex PCR assay. TCRdb took this table from immuneACCESS and kept in-frame rearrangements with V and J called. Such tables lack part of the clones; where checked against another copy, unresolved V genes explain under half of the gap, and the rest is unexplained. The sample has 55,000 to 75,000 clones on record, about 95% of them singletons. Of the sample, around 3% falls within the top ten clones. The chain joins TRBV29-1 to TRBJ1-1; the D region possibly corresponds to TRBD1 (5 bases align). The TCR sequence derives from a human donor in good health. Some clones in this sample may be carry-over from other donors' samples. Material for sequencing was PBMCs. The bases read TGCAGCGGGGAGGGGTTAAAGGCTGAAGCTTTCTTT. Its protein product is CSGEGLKAEAFF. With the portions outside the CDR3 filled from the reference TRBV29-1 and TRBJ1-1 genes, the complete variable region becomes SAVISQKPSRDICQRGTSLTIQCQVDSQVTMMFWYRQQPGQSLTLIATANQGSEATYESGFVIDKFPISRPNLTFSTLTVSNMSPEDSSIYLCSGEGLKAEAFFGQGTRLTVV.